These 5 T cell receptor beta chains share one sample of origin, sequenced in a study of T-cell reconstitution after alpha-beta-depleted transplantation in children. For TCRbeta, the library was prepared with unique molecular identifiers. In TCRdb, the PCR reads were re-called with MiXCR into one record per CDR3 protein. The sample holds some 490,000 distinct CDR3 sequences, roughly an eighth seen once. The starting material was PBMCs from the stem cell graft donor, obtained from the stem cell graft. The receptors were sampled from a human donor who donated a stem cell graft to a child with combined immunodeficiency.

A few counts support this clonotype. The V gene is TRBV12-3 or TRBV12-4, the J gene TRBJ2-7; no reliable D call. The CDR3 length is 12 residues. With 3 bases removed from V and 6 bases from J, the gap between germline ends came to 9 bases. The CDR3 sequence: CASSFWVGEQYF. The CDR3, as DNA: TGTGCCAGCAGTTTTTGGGTAGGCGAGCAGTACTTC.

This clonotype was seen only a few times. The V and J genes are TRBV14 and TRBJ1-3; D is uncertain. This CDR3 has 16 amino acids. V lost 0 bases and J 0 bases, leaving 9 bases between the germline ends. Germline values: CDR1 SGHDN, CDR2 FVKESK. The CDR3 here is CASSQDITDSGNTIYF. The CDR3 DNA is TGTGCCAGCAGCCAAGATATCACCGACTCTGGAAACACCATATATTTT.

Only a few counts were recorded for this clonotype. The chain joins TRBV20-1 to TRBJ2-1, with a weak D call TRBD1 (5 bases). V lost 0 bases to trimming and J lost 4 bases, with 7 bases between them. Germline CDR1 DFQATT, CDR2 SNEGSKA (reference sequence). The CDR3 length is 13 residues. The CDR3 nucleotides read TGCAGTGCTAGAGACAGGGTTTACAATGAGCAGTTCTTC. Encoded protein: CSARDRVYNEQFF.

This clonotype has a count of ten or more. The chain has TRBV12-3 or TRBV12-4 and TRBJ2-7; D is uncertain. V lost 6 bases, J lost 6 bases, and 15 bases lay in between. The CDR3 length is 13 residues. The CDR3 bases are TGTGCCAGCAGCCCCGACCACATAACCGAGCAGTACTTC. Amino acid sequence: CASSPDHITEQYF.

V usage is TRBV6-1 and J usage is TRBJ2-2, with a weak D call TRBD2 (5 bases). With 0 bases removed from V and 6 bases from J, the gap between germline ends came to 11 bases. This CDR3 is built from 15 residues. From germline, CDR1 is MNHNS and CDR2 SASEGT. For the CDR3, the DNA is TGTGCCAGCAGTGAAGCGGACTTGGGGTCCGGGGAGCTGTTTTTT. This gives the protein CASSEADLGSGELFF.